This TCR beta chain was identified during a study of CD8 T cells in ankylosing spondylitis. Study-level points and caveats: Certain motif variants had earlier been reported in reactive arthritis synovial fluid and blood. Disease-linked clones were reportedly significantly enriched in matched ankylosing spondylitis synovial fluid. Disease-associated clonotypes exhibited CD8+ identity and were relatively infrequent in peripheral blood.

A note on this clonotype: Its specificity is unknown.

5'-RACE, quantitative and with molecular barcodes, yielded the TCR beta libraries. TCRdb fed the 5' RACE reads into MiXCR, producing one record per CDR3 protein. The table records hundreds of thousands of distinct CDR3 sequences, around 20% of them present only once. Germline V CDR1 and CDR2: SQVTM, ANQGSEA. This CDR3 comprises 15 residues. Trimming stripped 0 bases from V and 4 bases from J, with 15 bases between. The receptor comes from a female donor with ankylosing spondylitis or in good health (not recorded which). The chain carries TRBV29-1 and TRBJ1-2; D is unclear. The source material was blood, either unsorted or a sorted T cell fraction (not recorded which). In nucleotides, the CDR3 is TGCAGCGTTGAAGACCCATCCCCCGGATTCTATGGCTACACCTTC. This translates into CSVEDPSPGFYGYTF. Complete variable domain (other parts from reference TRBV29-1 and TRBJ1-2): SAVISQKPSRDICQRGTSLTIQCQVDSQVTMMFWYRQQPGQSLTLIATANQGSEATYESGFVIDKFPISRPNLTFSTLTVSNMSPEDSSIYLCSVEDPSPGFYGYTFGSGTRLTVV.